These T cell receptor beta chains were read from a single sample in a study of shared clonotypes between healthy human individuals. The repertoire was sequenced with immunoSEQ multiplex PCR; TCRdb's copy has only in-frame clones and lacks some. Here the sample spans 500,000 to 700,000 clones, roughly 95% being singletons. Sequenced material: naive CD8+ T cells sorted from blood. All receptors derive from a woman in her thirties in good health. Both conserved end residues are part of each CDR3. The D gene is left open where the match is weak. Rows may omit the clone size; those that give it use once, few, many or a size class.

j_gene	abundance	v_gene	d_gene	CDR3aa	CDR3nt
TRBJ1-4	.	TRBV12-5	TRBD1	CASGWPPGQGNEKLFF	TGTGCTAGTGGTTGGCCTCCGGGACAGGGAAATGAAAAACTGTTTTTT
TRBJ2-7	.	TRBV14	TRBD1	CASSPGQGQYF	TGTGCCAGCAGCCCGGGACAGGGGCAGTACTTC
TRBJ2-7	once	TRBV27	.	CASSSTGTSAYEQYF	TGTGCCAGCAGTTCGACCGGGACATCCGCCTACGAGCAGTACTTC
TRBJ2-3	.	TRBV5-1	.	CASSLETRASDTQYF	TGCGCCAGCAGCTTGGAGACTCGAGCGTCAGATACGCAGTATTTT
TRBJ2-2	few	TRBV4-1	.	CASSWGGELFF	TGCGCCAGCAGTTGGGGCGGGGAGCTGTTTTTT
TRBJ2-2	.	TRBV7-8	.	CASSLDKTASYTGELFF	TGTGCCAGCAGCTTAGATAAGACAGCGAGTTACACCGGGGAGCTGTTTTTT
TRBJ2-1	.	TRBV11-2	.	CASSLLEGLEQFF	TGTGCCAGCAGCTTATTAGAGGGCCTCGAGCAGTTCTTC
TRBJ2-7	.	TRBV11-2	TRBD1	CASSLGQGVGYEQYF	TGTGCCAGCAGCTTAGGGCAGGGGGTTGGTTACGAGCAGTACTTC
TRBJ1-2	.	TRBV2	TRBD1	CASSAGTAYGYTF	TGTGCCAGCAGTGCCGGGACAGCCTATGGCTACACCTTC
TRBJ2-5	.	TRBV2	.	CASRPLEETQYF	TGTGCCAGCAGACCCCTAGAAGAGACCCAGTACTTC
TRBJ2-5	.	TRBV7-8	TRBD2	CASSRSLAADQETQYF	TGTGCCAGCAGCCGCTCCCTAGCGGCCGACCAAGAGACCCAGTACTTC
TRBJ1-2	.	TRBV5-6	TRBD1	CASSLGARGLANDYTF	TGTGCCAGCAGCTTGGGGGCCAGGGGGTTGGCTAATGACTACACCTTC
TRBJ2-7	.	TRBV18	.	CASGRENSYEQYF	TGTGCCAGCGGCCGGGAGAACTCCTACGAGCAGTACTTC
TRBJ1-1	.	TRBV6-1	.	CASSEEFMNTEAFF	TGTGCCAGCAGTGAAGAGTTCATGAACACTGAAGCTTTCTTT
TRBJ1-1	.	TRBV5-6	.	CASSLGGNTEAFF	TGTGCCAGCAGCTTGGGAGGCAACACTGAAGCTTTCTTT
TRBJ1-5	once	TRBV27	TRBD1	CASRMTGAGQPQHF	TGTGCCAGCAGGATGACAGGGGCGGGACAGCCCCAGCATTTT
TRBJ2-5	.	TRBV28	TRBD2	CASSFGGGETQYF	TGTGCCAGCAGTTTCGGGGGGGGAGAGACCCAGTACTTC
TRBJ2-5	.	TRBV27	.	CASSLSRETQYF	TGTGCCAGCAGTTTATCGAGGGAGACCCAGTACTTC
TRBJ2-5	.	TRBV5-6	.	CASSLLDRETQYF	TGTGCCAGCAGCTTGCTGGACAGAGAGACCCAGTACTTC
TRBJ2-2	.	TRBV5-5	.	CASSLPGAIGGELFF	TGTGCCAGCAGCTTGCCTGGGGCGATAGGCGGGGAGCTGTTTTTT
TRBJ2-1	.	TRBV7-8	TRBD2	CASSLGLAGGLYNEQFF	TGTGCCAGCAGCCTTGGACTAGCGGGAGGGTTGTACAATGAGCAGTTCTTC
TRBJ2-5	.	TRBV25-1	.	CASSEDEKETQYF	TGTGCCAGCAGTGAAGATGAGAAAGAGACCCAGTACTTC
TRBJ1-2	.	TRBV6-1	TRBD1	CATGTGRDYGYTF	TGTGCCACTGGGACAGGGAGGGACTATGGCTACACCTTC
TRBJ2-7	.	TRBV6-5	TRBD1	CASGAGNRGSHEQYF	TGTGCCAGCGGGGCCGGGAACAGGGGATCTCACGAGCAGTACTTC
TRBJ2-7	.	TRBV29-1	.	CSVSGGGLSSYEQYF	TGCAGCGTCTCTGGGGGCGGGTTGAGCTCCTACGAGCAGTACTTC
TRBJ2-3	.	TRBV4-2	TRBD1	CASSQEGQGTDTQYF	TGTGCCAGCAGCCAAGAGGGACAGGGCACAGATACGCAGTATTTT